This section outlines one TCR beta chain sequence together with its context. V was clipped by 4 bases and J by 3 bases, with 12 bases between them. Germline CDR1 reads DFQATT; CDR2 reads SNEGSKA (reference sequence). This CDR3 has 13 residues. The data derive from a study of T cells after yellow fever vaccination. TCRdb itself ran the 5' RACE reads through MiXCR, one entry per CDR3 protein. The repertoire holds just under 600,000 distinct CDR3 sequences, with around an eighth as singletons. The receptor's source is a man in his thirties or forties who received the YFV17D yellow fever vaccine. The chain combines TRBV20-1 with TRBJ2-5; unclear D gene. Sequenced material: PBMCs, taken on the day of the yellow fever booster vaccination. In nucleotides, the CDR3 is TGCAGTGCTACCCGGACCCTAGAAGAGACCCAGTACTTC. This codes for CSATRTLEETQYF.